Listed here are 17 T cell receptor beta chains from one sample, sequenced in a study of blood T cell repertoires in COVID-19. Produced via immunoSEQ multiplex PCR; TCRdb's table is partial and in-frame only. Of more than 250,000 clones in the sample, approximately 92% were seen once. The sample taken for sequencing was PBMCs or T cells enriched from blood (not recorded which). The origin of the receptors is a woman in her 30s who had recovered from COVID-19.

The J gene is TRBJ2-7, the V gene TRBV27; tentatively, D is TRBD1 (5 bases). The CDR3 has 13 amino acids. V lost 4 bases to trimming and J lost 3 bases, with 10 bases between them. Per the germline V gene, CDR1 is MNHEY and CDR2 is SMNVEV (reference sequence). The CDR3 is CASSWDQGYEQYF. In DNA, the CDR3 is TGTGCCAGCAGTTGGGATCAGGGCTACGAGCAGTACTTC.

The V call is TRBV4-1, the J call TRBJ2-5, with D unclear. The CDR3 extends over 16 amino acids. V lost 0 bases and J 5 bases, leaving 16 bases between the germline ends. Germline-derived CDR1 and CDR2 are MGHRA and YSYEKL. The DNA of the CDR3 is TGCGCCAGCAGCCAAGATGGATTTGGGCTTGCGGAGACCCAGTACTTC. Translating gives CASSQDGFGLAETQYF.

The chain is built from TRBV3-1 (or the pseudogene TRBV3-2) and TRBJ2-1; 14 positions agree with TRBD2. Germline assignment: CDR1 LGHDT and CDR2 YNNKEL (reference sequence). CDR3 length equals 16 residues. V lost 2 bases to trimming and J lost 4 bases; unmatched junction nucleotides: 1. This chain's CDR3 is CASSQRTSGGYNEQFF. The CDR3, as DNA: TGTGCCAGCAGCCAAAGGACTAGCGGGGGGTACAATGAGCAGTTCTTC.

The chain employs TRBV5-8 and TRBJ2-1, with a tentative D call TRBD1 (5 bases). Germline CDR1 reads SGHTS; CDR2 reads YDEGEE. V gave up 7 bases and J gave up 5 bases, with 19 bases separating them. The CDR3 is 15 residues long. The chain's CDR3 is CASGDRVSPDNEQFF. DNA of the CDR3: TGTGCCAGCGGCGACAGAGTCTCTCCGGACAATGAGCAGTTCTTC.

The gene calls are TRBV6-5 and TRBJ1-2; 9 bases match TRBD1. CDR1 and CDR2 from the germline V gene are MNHEY and SVGAGI. There are 15 residues in the CDR3. J was trimmed by 7 bases and V by 0 bases; bases with no gene match: 6. CDR3 coding DNA: TGTGCCAGCAGTTACTCCCGGACAGGGGCAGGTGGCTACACCTTC. Protein product: CASSYSRTGAGGYTF.

The V and J genes are TRBV9 and TRBJ2-3; 11 nucleotides match TRBD1. Unmatched junction bases numbered 5, after V lost 2 bases and J lost 6 bases. This CDR3 has 15 amino acids. The germline CDR1 and CDR2 sequences are SGDLS and YYNGEE. The CDR3 protein is CASSVDRGPSDTQYF. DNA for the CDR3: TGTGCCAGCAGCGTGGACAGGGGGCCGTCGGATACGCAGTATTTT.

This chain connects TRBV7-2 to TRBJ2-1; 11 bases line up with TRBD1. Looked up from germline, CDR1 is SGHTA and CDR2 is FQGNSA. V lost 5 bases, J lost 0 bases, and 9 bases stayed unmatched. The CDR3 spans 18 residues. The CDR3 coding sequence is TGTGCCAGCAGCCCGGACAGGGGGCTTCCTAGCTCCTACAATGAGCAGTTCTTC. It encodes CASSPDRGLPSSYNEQFF.

V is TRBV19 and J is TRBJ2-7; the D is unclear. CDR1 is LNHDA and CDR2 is SQIVND in the germline V gene (reference sequence). The CDR3 spans 12 residues. Between the trimmed V and J ends, which lost 9 bases and 2 bases, there was a span of 11 bases. In DNA form, the CDR3 reads TGTGCCAGGGCAGGTCTGACCTACGAGCAGTACTTC. Translation: CARAGLTYEQYF.

This chain uses TRBV6-5 with TRBJ2-1, with 8 bases aligning to TRBD1. Trimming took 3 bases from V and 7 from J; bases not matched to a gene: 8. This CDR3 has 15 residues. The germline CDR1 and CDR2 sequences are MNHEY and SVGAGI. CDR3 sequence: CASSYSPRGRNEQFF. The CDR3 DNA reads as TGTGCCAGCAGTTATTCACCCAGGGGGCGGAATGAGCAGTTCTTC.

The rearrangement uses TRBV24-1 and TRBJ2-5; perhaps TRBD2 as D (6 bases). The CDR3 loop spans 11 amino acids. Germline CDR1 and CDR2: KGHDR and SFDVKD. V lost 9 bases to trimming and J lost 5 bases, with 9 bases between them. The CDR3 sequence is CATGGGETQYF. In nucleotides, the CDR3 is TGTGCCACCGGGGGAGGTGAGACCCAGTACTTC.

The chain couples TRBV28 to TRBJ1-1; D perhaps matches TRBD1 (6 bases). CDR1 and CDR2 (germline): MDHEN, SYDVKM. The CDR3 runs 16 residues. V was cut by 1 base and J by 0 bases, with 12 bases left in between. The CDR3 DNA is TGTGCCAGCAGTTTATTGGGCAGGGACATGAACACTGAAGCTTTCTTT. It is translated as CASSLLGRDMNTEAFF.

V gene TRBV28 combines with J gene TRBJ1-2; no firm D call. The CDR3 is 13 residues long. Looked up from germline, CDR1 is MDHEN and CDR2 is SYDVKM. V was pared by 3 bases and J by 5 bases, with 10 bases between. The CDR3 DNA is TGTGCCAGCAGTTTCGGGGTCCCGTATGGCTACACCTTC. Its translation is CASSFGVPYGYTF.

Worth noting for this clone: Other DNA sequences in this specimen translate into the identical CDR3. The V gene is TRBV19, the J gene TRBJ2-7, with D perhaps matching TRBD2 (6 bases). In germline, CDR1 is LNHDA, CDR2 SQIVND (reference sequence). The CDR3 has 13 amino acids. Trimming cost V 5 bases and J 0 bases, with 8 bases left between them. The CDR3 protein is CASSFGSSYEQYF. In nucleotides, the CDR3 is TGTGCCAGTAGTTTCGGGAGCTCCTACGAGCAGTACTTC.

In regard to this clone: Other DNA sequences in this sample translate to the same CDR3. The chain joins TRBV7-2 to TRBJ1-6, with 8 positions matching TRBD1. Germline loops: CDR1 SGHTA, CDR2 FQGNSA. CDR3 length equals 15 residues. Trimming at V came to 6 bases and at J to 5 bases, leaving 6 bases not matched to a gene. The CDR3 protein is CASSPGTGHNSPLHF. The DNA for the CDR3 is TGTGCCAGCAGTCCCGGGACAGGACATAATTCACCCCTCCACTTT.

V and J are TRBV28 and TRBJ2-2; the D is unclear. CDR3 length equals 15 residues. With 1 base removed from V and 4 bases from J, the gap between germline ends came to 10 bases. The V gene's germline CDR1 is MDHEN and CDR2 SYDVKM. The CDR3 reads CASSLFRQITGELFF. CDR3 bases: TGTGCCAGCAGTTTATTCAGGCAGATCACCGGGGAGCTGTTTTTT. The whole variable domain, remainder taken from reference TRBV28 and TRBJ2-2, is DVKVTQSSRYLVKRTGEKVFLECVQDMDHENMFWYRQDPGLGLRLIYFSYDVKMKEKGDIPEGYSVSREKKERFSLILESASTNQTSMYLCASSLFRQITGELFFGEGSRLTVL.

This rearrangement joins TRBV18 to TRBJ2-7; unclear D gene. The CDR3 covers 12 residues. V lost 3 bases and J 7 bases, leaving 10 bases between the germline ends. Germline V CDR1 and CDR2: KGHSH, LQKENI. CDR3 DNA: TGTGCCAGCTCACCCTCGACTCGGGAGCAGTACTTC. Its protein is CASSPSTREQYF.

The rearrangement uses TRBV5-4 and TRBJ1-1; D is possibly TRBD1 (5 bases). Between the trimmed V and J ends, which lost 3 bases and 0 bases, there was a span of 12 bases. Germline CDR1 SGHNT, CDR2 YYREEE (reference sequence). CDR3 length equals 15 residues. CDR3 protein: CASSSGGGMNTEAFF. The CDR3 DNA reads TGTGCCAGCAGCTCCGGGGGAGGGATGAACACTGAAGCTTTCTTT.